Shown below are 22 T cell receptor beta chains from a single sample sequenced in a study of blood T cell repertoires in COVID-19. Sequenced by immunoSEQ multiplex PCR; TCRdb stores in-frame clones only, minus some. The data hold approximately 190,000 clones, with about 86% observed a single time. Sequenced: peripheral blood. These receptors all stem from a young man with active or convalescent COVID-19.

This clone was counted a few times. V and J are TRBV9 and TRBJ1-6; a weak D match, TRBD1 (5 bases). Germline V gene sequence: CDR1 SGDLS, CDR2 YYNGEE. This CDR3 has 16 residues. The V end lost 3 bases, the J end lost 2 bases, and 12 bases lay between the germline ends. Written as DNA, the CDR3 is TGTGCCAGCAGCGCGGGGGTCCAAACCTATAATTCACCCCTCCACTTT. This sequence encodes CASSAGVQTYNSPLHF.

The CDR3 DNA is TGTGCCAGCTCACGGGACAGGGAAACGGATGAGCAGTTCTTC. This sequence encodes CASSRDRETDEQFF. This chain links TRBV18 with TRBJ2-1; 9 nucleotides line up with TRBD1. Per the germline V gene, CDR1 is KGHSH and CDR2 is LQKENI. The J segment lost 8 bases and the V segment lost 4 bases, leaving 6 bases of the junction unmatched. CDR3 length equals 14 residues.

The V and J genes are TRBV7-9 and TRBJ2-1, with 10 bases identical to TRBD1. Germline CDR1 and CDR2: SEHNR and FQNEAQ (reference sequence). V dropped 5 bases and J dropped 8; count of bases not matched to a gene: 12. The CDR3 has 16 amino acids. The CDR3 spells CASSNRGQGTRDEQFF. For the CDR3, the DNA is TGTGCCAGCAGCAACAGGGGACAGGGGACCAGAGATGAGCAGTTCTTC.

The chain employs TRBV6-5 and TRBJ2-7, with D perhaps matching TRBD2 (5 bases). CDR1 and CDR2 from the germline V gene are MNHEY and SVGAGI. The CDR3 is 14 residues long. V was trimmed by 0 bases and J by 2 bases, leaving 8 bases between them. The CDR3 reads CASSYSGDPYEQYF. CDR3 sequence (DNA): TGTGCCAGCAGTTACTCCGGGGATCCCTACGAGCAGTACTTC.

Comments on this clone: The junction departs from germline at one end; a sequencing error may be responsible. The rearrangement links TRBV27 to TRBJ2-6, with D possibly TRBD1 on 6 matching bases. This CDR3 has 14 amino acids. Germline assignment: CDR1 MNHEY and CDR2 SMNVEV (reference sequence). This CDR3 is CASSLKPGVNVLTF. The CDR3 DNA sequence: TGTGCCAGCAGTTTAAAACCAGGGGTCAACGTCCTGACTTTC.

This chain links TRBV30 with TRBJ2-7; 7 nucleotides align to TRBD2. The J segment lost 5 bases and the V segment lost 5 bases, leaving 6 bases of the junction unmatched. The germline gives CDR1 GTSNPN, CDR2 SVGIG (reference sequence). This CDR3 contains 12 residues. CDR3 nucleotide sequence: TGTGCCTGGTCCCTGGGGGGGAACGAGCAGTACGTC. Protein: CAWSLGGNEQYV.

The rearrangement uses TRBV9 and TRBJ1-4; the D gene is possibly TRBD1 (5 bases). The germline V and J ends were trimmed by 1 base and 7 bases, with 11 bases remaining between them. This CDR3 is 14 amino acids long. Germline V gene data show CDR1 as SGDLS and CDR2 as YYNGEE. The DNA for the CDR3 is TGTGCCAGCAGCGTAACGCAGGGTTGTGAAAAACTGTTTTTT. Translated, it gives CASSVTQGCEKLFF.

The chain carries TRBV9 and TRBJ1-3; D might be TRBD1 (5 bases). CDR1 and CDR2 from the germline V gene are SGDLS and YYNGEE. With 3 bases removed from V and 1 base from J, the gap between germline ends came to 17 bases. This CDR3 has 17 amino acids. The CDR3 bases are TGTGCCAGCAGCGAAGGGGCGGCAGGATCGTCTGGAAACACCATATATTTT. Translated: CASSEGAAGSSGNTIYF.

This clone came up once. At one boundary the junction diverges from the germline segment, which might be a read error. V usage is TRBV13 and J usage is TRBJ1-5; TRBD1 matches at 7 bases. The length of the CDR3 is 14 residues. Germline loops: CDR1 PRHDT, CDR2 FYEKMQ (reference sequence). CDR3 coding DNA: TGTGCCAGCAGCCCCAACAGGGGCAAACAGCCCCAGCATTTT. Encoded protein: CASSPNRGKQPQHF.

This clone appeared a single time. The chain combines TRBV7-2 with TRBJ2-5; 10 nucleotides align to TRBD2. This CDR3 contains 15 residues. Germline CDR1 SGHTA, CDR2 FQGNSA. Losses at the gene ends were 3 bases for V and 1 base for J; bases not matched to a gene: 2. This chain's CDR3 is CASSFSGGPQETQYF. The CDR3 DNA is TGTGCCAGCAGCTTTAGCGGGGGGCCCCAAGAGACCCAGTACTTC.

The chain has TRBV7-9 and TRBJ1-6; 7 bases line up with TRBD1. CDR3 length: 18 amino acids. Germline V gives CDR1 SEHNR, CDR2 FQNEAQ (reference sequence). V trimming: 5 bases; J trimming: 0 bases; junction bases outside the gene matches: 10. CDR3 nucleotides: TGTGCCAGCAGCGCATACAGGGGACAGAGCTCCTATAATTCACCCCTCCACTTT. The encoded protein is CASSAYRGQSSYNSPLHF.

This chain connects TRBV4-1 to TRBJ2-7, with TRBD1 as a possible D gene (7 bases). Trimming took 4 bases from V and 5 from J, leaving 18 bases between them. This CDR3 has 15 residues. Germline values: CDR1 MGHRA, CDR2 YSYEKL. CDR3 loop: CASSPGGWGDDEQYV. Written as DNA, the CDR3 is TGCGCCAGCAGCCCAGGGGGGTGGGGTGACGACGAGCAGTACGTC.

The rearrangement joins TRBV6-6 to TRBJ1-3; D call uncertain. The CDR3 is 18 residues long. Trimming stripped 5 bases from V and 0 bases from J, with 20 bases between. Per the germline V gene, CDR1 is MNHNY and CDR2 is SVGAGI (reference sequence). DNA of the CDR3: TGTGCCAGCAGTCCCCACCCGGGTACGACTCCCTCTGGAAACACCATATATTTT. Translated: CASSPHPGTTPSGNTIYF.

The CDR3 nucleotides are TGTGCCAGTAGTATAGAGGGGGGTTCGGGGCAGTACTTC. Protein product: CASSIEGGSGQYF. This chain links TRBV19 with TRBJ2-7; maybe TRBD2 (6 bases). V was cut by 0 bases and J by 9 bases, with 12 bases left in between. The CDR3 runs 13 residues. Germline CDR1 and CDR2: LNHDA and SQIVND (reference sequence).

The rearrangement links TRBV13 to TRBJ2-1; 9 bases fit TRBD2. The CDR3 totals 14 residues. With 5 bases clipped from V and 7 bases from J, the junction kept 6 bases outside the gene matches. Germline CDR1 is PRHDT and CDR2 is FYEKMQ (reference sequence). CDR3 sequence reads: CASSPSSGANEQFF. The CDR3 nucleotides read TGTGCCAGCAGCCCCTCTAGCGGGGCTAATGAGCAGTTCTTC. Based on the CDR3 plus reference TRBV13 and TRBJ2-1, the full variable domain is AAGVIQSPRHLIKEKRETATLKCYPIPRHDTVYWYQQGPGQDPQFLISFYEKMQSDKGSIPDRFSAQQFSDYHSELNMSSLELGDSALYFCASSPSSGANEQFFGPGTRLTVL.

The chain has TRBV9 and TRBJ2-3, with 10 bases that match TRBD2. Germline lookup yields CDR1 SGDLS and CDR2 YYNGEE. Germline trimming cut 4 bases from V and 1 base from J; bases unmatched to any gene: 6. This CDR3 is 16 amino acids long. In nucleotides, the CDR3 is TGTGCCAGCAGCTCTAGCGGGGGCGGGGGCACAGATACGCAGTATTTT. Amino acid sequence: CASSSSGGGGTDTQYF.

This chain links TRBV7-9 with TRBJ2-1; 13 nucleotides agree with TRBD2. Per the germline V gene, CDR1 is SEHNR and CDR2 is FQNEAQ (reference sequence). The CDR3 loop spans 17 amino acids. V lost 1 base, J lost 9 bases, and 9 bases stayed unmatched. The CDR3 DNA is TGTGCCAGCAGCTTAGGCCCCGGGACTAGCGGGGTTGGTGAGCAGTTCTTC. Protein sequence: CASSLGPGTSGVGEQFF. The full variable domain, in which reference TRBV7-9 and TRBJ2-1 provide the parts outside the CDR3, is DTGVSQNPRHKITKRGQNVTFRCDPISEHNRLYWYRQTLGQGPEFLTYFQNEAQLEKSRLLSDRFSAERPKGSFSTLEIQRTEQGDSAMYLCASSLGPGTSGVGEQFFGPGTRLTVL.

This chain joins TRBV24-1 and TRBJ2-7; 7 bases agree with TRBD1. The CDR3 consists of 16 residues. Germline V gene sequence: CDR1 KGHDR, CDR2 SFDVKD. V was clipped by 1 base and J by 5 bases; unmatched bases: 10. CDR3 region: CATSDLMRQGINEQYV. The CDR3 DNA reads TGTGCCACCAGTGATTTAATGAGACAGGGTATAAACGAGCAGTACGTC.

The genes are TRBV6-5 and TRBJ2-7; the match to TRBD2 covers 11 bases. The CDR3 has 14 residues. Per the germline V gene, CDR1 is MNHEY and CDR2 is SVGAGI. Unmatched junction bases numbered 4, after V lost 6 bases and J lost 3 bases. CDR3 DNA: TGTGCCAGCAGCAGGACTAGCGGGCACTACGAGCAGTACTTC. It translates to CASSRTSGHYEQYF.

The J gene is TRBJ2-2, the V gene TRBV6-6, with 7 bases aligning to TRBD1. The length of the CDR3 is 15 residues. Losses at the gene ends were 5 bases for V and 1 base for J; bases not matched to a gene: 4. CDR1 and CDR2 from the germline V gene are MNHNY and SVGAGI (reference sequence). CDR3 bases: TGTGCCAGCAGTGATGACAGGGAGAACACCGGGGAGCTGTTTTTT. Protein: CASSDDRENTGELFF.

The rearrangement links TRBV10-3 to TRBJ1-2, with 7 nucleotides matching TRBD1. The length of the CDR3 is 13 residues. Per the germline V gene, CDR1 is ENHRY and CDR2 is SYGVKD. The junction had 11 bases not matched to a gene; V was cut back by 11 bases and J by 5 bases. The CDR3 loop is CAAGQGGEYGYTF. The DNA for the CDR3 is TGTGCCGCAGGGCAGGGGGGAGAATATGGCTACACCTTC.

This clone was observed a handful of times. The V and J genes are TRBV4-1 and TRBJ2-1; TRBD2 agrees at 10 bases. The germline CDR1 and CDR2 sequences are MGHRA and YSYEKL. J was trimmed by 10 bases and V by 0 bases; bases with no gene match: 6. This CDR3 has 15 residues. CDR3 DNA sequence: TGCGCCAGCAGCCAAGATCTTTCTAGCGGGGGAGAGCAGTTCTTC. Translated: CASSQDLSSGGEQFF.